Below, 3 T cell receptor beta chains from the same sample are listed, as sequenced in a study of vaccination and CD4 T cells after COVID-19. Their antigens remain unidentified. At the Johns Hopkins FTIC core, DNA taken from cultured CD4+ T cells was sequenced by way of the Oncomine TCR Beta short-read assay. One entry per CDR3 protein results from TCRdb running MiXCR on the PCR reads. The table records around 15,000 distinct CDR3 sequences, roughly 66% of them present only once. Regarding treatment: roughly ten-day PBMC culture with coronavirus spike peptide pools or control peptides (ViraFEST assay). The sample was CD4+ T cells from blood, cultured in vitro. These receptors originate from a human donor who had recovered from COVID-19.

The chain's CDR3 is CASSLVTDTEAFF. CDR3 nucleotide sequence: TGTGCCAGCAGCTTAGTCACGGACACTGAAGCTTTCTTT. The J gene is TRBJ1-1, the V gene TRBV7-9, with unresolved D. V was shortened by 1 base and J by 3 bases, with 6 bases between the two germline ends. The CDR3 runs 13 residues. Germline CDR1 SEHNR, CDR2 FQNEAQ (reference sequence).

The J gene is TRBJ1-2, the V gene TRBV6-1; possible D gene TRBD1, 6 bases. V was cut by 6 bases and J by 6 bases, with 14 bases left in between. CDR3 length equals 13 residues. Per the germline V gene, CDR1 is MNHNS and CDR2 is SASEGT. The DNA for the CDR3 is TGTGCCAGCAGCCTCGGACAGTTAGATGGCTACACCTTC. It specifies CASSLGQLDGYTF.

The V call is TRBV20-1, the J call TRBJ2-6; D uncertain. Germline V lookup: CDR1 DFQATT, CDR2 SNEGSKA (reference sequence). CDR3 length equals 17 residues. The V gene lost 0 bases and the J gene lost 3 bases, with 15 bases spanning the gap. The CDR3 loop reads CSARDGNGVYGANVLTF. The CDR3 coding sequence is TGCAGTGCTAGAGATGGCAATGGGGTTTATGGGGCCAACGTCCTGACTTTC.